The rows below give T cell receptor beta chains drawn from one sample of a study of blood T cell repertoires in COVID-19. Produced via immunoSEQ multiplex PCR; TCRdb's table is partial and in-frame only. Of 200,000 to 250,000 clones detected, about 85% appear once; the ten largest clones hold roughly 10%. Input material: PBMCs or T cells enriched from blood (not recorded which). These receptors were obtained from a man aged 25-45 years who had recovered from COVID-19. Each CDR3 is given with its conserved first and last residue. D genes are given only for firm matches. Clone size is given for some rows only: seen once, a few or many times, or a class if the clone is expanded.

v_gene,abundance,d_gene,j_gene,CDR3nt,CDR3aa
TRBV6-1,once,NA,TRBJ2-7,TGTGCCAGCAGTGAAGCCCGAGGTAGCATCGAGCAGTACTTC,CASSEARGSIEQYF
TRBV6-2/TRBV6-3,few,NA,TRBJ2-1,TGTGCCAGCAGTTATCTGGCTAGCAGCTCCTACAATGAGCAGTTCTTC,CASSYLASSSYNEQFF
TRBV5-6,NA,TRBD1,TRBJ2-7,TGTGCCAGCAGCCCGGACAGGGCCTTTTCCTACGAGCAGTACTTC,CASSPDRAFSYEQYF
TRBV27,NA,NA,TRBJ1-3,TGTGCCAGCAGTCAACAATCTTCGGGTGCGGGGGGAAACACCATATATTTT,CASSQQSSGAGGNTIYF
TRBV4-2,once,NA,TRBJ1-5,TGTGCCAGCAGCCAAGATAGGAGGGGAAATCAGCCCCAGCATTTT,CASSQDRRGNQPQHF
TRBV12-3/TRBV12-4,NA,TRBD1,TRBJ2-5,TGTGCCAGCAGACCTACAGGGGAAGAGACCCAGTACTTC,CASRPTGEETQYF
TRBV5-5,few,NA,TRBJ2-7,TGTGCCAGCACACCGCCTAACAGACGAACCTACGAGCAGTACTTC,CASTPPNRRTYEQYF
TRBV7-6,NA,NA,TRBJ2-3,TGTGCCAGCAGCTCCGCGAACACAGATACGCAGTATTTT,CASSSANTDTQYF
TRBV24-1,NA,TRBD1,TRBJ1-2,TGTGCCACCAGTGACCCCGGGACAGGAGACTATGGCTACACCTTC,CATSDPGTGDYGYTF
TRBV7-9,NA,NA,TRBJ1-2,TGTGCCAGCAGCTCCCTCTACACCTTC,CASSSLYTF
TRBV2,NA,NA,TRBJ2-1,TGTGCCAGCAGTGAAGGCGGGTTCTCCTACAATGAGCAGTTCTTC,CASSEGGFSYNEQFF
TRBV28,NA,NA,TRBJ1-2,TGTGCCAGCACCCTTGGAGGTAACTATGGCTACACCTTC,CASTLGGNYGYTF
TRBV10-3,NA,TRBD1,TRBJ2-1,TGTGCCATATTGACAGGGACAGAGCAGTTCTTC,CAILTGTEQFF
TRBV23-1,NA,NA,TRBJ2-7,TGCGCCAGCAGTCAGCGCGAAAAAAGCAATTTATCACTCCCCGCGGACGAGCAGTACTTC,CASSQREKSNLSLPADEQYF
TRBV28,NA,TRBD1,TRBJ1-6,TGTGCCAGCAGTCCAATTCTGGGACAGAGTTCACCCCTCCACTTT,CASSPILGQSSPLHF
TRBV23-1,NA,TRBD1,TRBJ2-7,TGCGCCAGCAGTCACCCGGGACAGGGCACCTACGAGCAGTACTTC,CASSHPGQGTYEQYF
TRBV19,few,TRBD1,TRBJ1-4,TGTGCCAGTAGTCCCGGACAGGGGAGTGAAAAACTGTTTTTT,CASSPGQGSEKLFF
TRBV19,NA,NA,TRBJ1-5,TGTGCCAGTCCAACTACTGATCAGCCCCAGCATTTT,CASPTTDQPQHF
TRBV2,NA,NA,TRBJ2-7,TGTGCCATCCTGACCCCGGACAGCAACTACGAGCAGTACTTC,CAILTPDSNYEQYF
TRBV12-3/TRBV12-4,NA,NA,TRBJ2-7,TGTGCCAGCAGTTTAGTGAGCTCCTACGAGCAGTACTTC,CASSLVSSYEQYF
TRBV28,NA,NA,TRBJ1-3,TGTGCCAGCAACACAAACTCTGGAAACACCATATATTTT,CASNTNSGNTIYF
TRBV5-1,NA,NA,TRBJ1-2,TGCGCCAGTGGGGCGGGGGACTATGGCTACACCTTC,CASGAGDYGYTF
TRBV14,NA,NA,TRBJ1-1,TGTGCCAGCAGCGAATTCTTACAGGGTGAAGCTTTCTTT,CASSEFLQGEAFF
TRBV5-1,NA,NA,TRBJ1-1,TGCGCCAGCAGCTTGGCCCCAGGGGTTAGGAACACTGAAGCTTTCTTT,CASSLAPGVRNTEAFF
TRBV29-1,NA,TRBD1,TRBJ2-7,TGCAGCGTCGGGACAGGGGCCCACGAGCAGTACTTC,CSVGTGAHEQYF
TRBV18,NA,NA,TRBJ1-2,TGTGCCAGCTCACCAAGTCGAGTTGAGGGTGGCTACACCTTC,CASSPSRVEGGYTF
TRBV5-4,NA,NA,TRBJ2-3,TGTGCCAGCAGCTTGGGCGGGGAGCGCACAGATACGCAGTATTTT,CASSLGGERTDTQYF
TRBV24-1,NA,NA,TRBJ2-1,TGTGCCACCAGTGTTGGGCCCCGATCCAATGAGCAGTTCTTC,CATSVGPRSNEQFF
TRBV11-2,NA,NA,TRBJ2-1,TGTGCCAGCAGCCTTGGGCGGGCCTCCTACAATGAGCAGTTCTTC,CASSLGRASYNEQFF
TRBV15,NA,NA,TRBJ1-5,TGTGCCACCAGCAGAGGCAGGGATCTAACAGGGCTCGGCGCTCGCAATCAGCCCCAGCATTTT,CATSRGRDLTGLGARNQPQHF
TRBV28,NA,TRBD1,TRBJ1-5,TGTGCCAGCAGAACCGGGACAGGTAGCACATGGCCCCAGCATTTT,CASRTGTGSTWPQHF
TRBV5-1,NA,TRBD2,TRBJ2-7,TGCGCCAGCAGCTTTGGAGCGGGGTCCTACGAGCAGTACTTC,CASSFGAGSYEQYF
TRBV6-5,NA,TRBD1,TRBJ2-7,TGTGCCAGCAGTTACCGACAGGGCCTCTCCTACGAGCAGTACTTC,CASSYRQGLSYEQYF
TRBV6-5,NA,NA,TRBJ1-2,TGTGCCAGCAGTTACTCCGTTGGGGGGGGAGGCTACACCTTC,CASSYSVGGGGYTF
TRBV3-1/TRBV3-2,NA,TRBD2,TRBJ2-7,TGTGCCAGCAGCGCATGGACTAGCGAGAACTACGAGCAGTACTTC,CASSAWTSENYEQYF
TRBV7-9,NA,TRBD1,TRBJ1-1,TGTGCCAGCAGCTCCGGGACAGGGGCGACGAAAGCTTTCTTT,CASSSGTGATKAFF